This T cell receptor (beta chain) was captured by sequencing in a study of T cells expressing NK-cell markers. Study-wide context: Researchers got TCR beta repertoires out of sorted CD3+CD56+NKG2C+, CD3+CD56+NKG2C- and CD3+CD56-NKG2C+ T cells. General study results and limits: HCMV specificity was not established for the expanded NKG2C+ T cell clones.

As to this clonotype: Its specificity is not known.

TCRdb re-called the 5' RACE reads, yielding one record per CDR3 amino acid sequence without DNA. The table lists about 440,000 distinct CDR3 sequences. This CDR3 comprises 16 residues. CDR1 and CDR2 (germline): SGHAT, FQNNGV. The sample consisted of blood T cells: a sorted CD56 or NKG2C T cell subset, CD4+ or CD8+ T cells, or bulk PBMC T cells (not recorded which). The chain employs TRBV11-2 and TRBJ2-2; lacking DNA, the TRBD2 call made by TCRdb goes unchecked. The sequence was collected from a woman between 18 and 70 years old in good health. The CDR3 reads CASSLAGGQLVGELFF.